The 2 T cell receptor beta chains reported below all come from one sample, sequenced in a study of Graves' ophthalmopathy and Graves' hyperthyroidism. Transcripts of RNA were the source for amplifying TCR beta CDR3 regions. Second-round multiplex PCR followed a first-round RT-PCR using HTBI primers. TCRdb ran MiXCR on the multiplex PCR reads and lists one entry per CDR3 protein. This table holds over a million distinct CDR3 sequences, approximately 35% found once. Sequencing was performed on peripheral blood or thyroid tissue (not recorded which). These receptor sequences come from an adult man with Graves' hyperthyroidism.

This clonotype was seen at least ten times. CDR3 in DNA: TGTGCCAGCAGGCCCAACCGACTAGTAGAGACCCAGTACTTC. Translated, it gives CASRPNRLVETQYF. The chain recombines TRBV7-2 with TRBJ2-5; D is perhaps TRBD2 (6 bases). Germline values: CDR1 SGHTA, CDR2 FQGNSA. The CDR3 is 14 amino acids. The V end was cut by 6 bases, the J end by 4 bases, with 15 bases between.

In this sample, this clonotype turned up many times. This chain joins TRBV13 and TRBJ1-6, with D uncertain. Looked up from germline, CDR1 is PRHDT and CDR2 is FYEKMQ (reference sequence). Between the trimmed V and J ends, which lost 8 bases and 7 bases, there was a span of 9 bases. The CDR3 has 12 residues. CDR3 sequence (DNA): TGTGCCAGCCGACTGGAAAATTCACCCCTCCACTTT. This translates into CASRLENSPLHF.